This TCR beta chain is from a study of blood T cells in healthy people across ages. Healthy individuals of Caucasian origin from Russia, aged roughly 6 to 100, served as donors. Note on this clonotype: Its antigen is still unknown.

Points from the study as a whole: Calculation of diversity from one million T cells yielded estimates considered to be underestimates.

Through a sample-barcoded 5' primer and a J-beta primer mix, a second PCR was run for roughly 6 to 12 cycles. Using its own MiXCR run on the 5' RACE reads, TCRdb lists one record per CDR3 protein. This sample has fewer than 800,000 distinct CDR3 sequences, with about 30% found just once. This CDR3 comprises 14 residues. The germline V gene encodes CDR1 SGHTA and CDR2 FQGNSA. The genes are TRBV7-2 and TRBJ2-7, with a weak D call TRBD2 (6 bases). The DNA end is more similar to TRBJ2-5, so the J call may be wrong. The clonotype comes from a woman of 80 years or more in good health. The sequenced material came from blood. The CDR3 DNA reads as TGTGCCAGCAGCCCAGCCGGGAGATATGAGACCCAGTACTTC. It yields the protein CASSPAGRYETQYF.